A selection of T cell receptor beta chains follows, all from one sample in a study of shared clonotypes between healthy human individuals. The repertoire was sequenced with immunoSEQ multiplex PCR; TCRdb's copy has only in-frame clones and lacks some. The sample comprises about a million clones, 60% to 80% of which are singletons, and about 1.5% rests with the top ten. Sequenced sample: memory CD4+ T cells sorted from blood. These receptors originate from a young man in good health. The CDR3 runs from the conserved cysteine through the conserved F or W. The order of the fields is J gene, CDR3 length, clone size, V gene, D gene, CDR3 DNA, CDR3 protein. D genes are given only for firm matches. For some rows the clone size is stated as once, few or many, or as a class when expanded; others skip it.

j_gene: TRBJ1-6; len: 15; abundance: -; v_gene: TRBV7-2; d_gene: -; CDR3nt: TGTGCCAGCAGCTTACCCAGCTCCTATAATTCACCCCTCCACTTT; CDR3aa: CASSLPSSYNSPLHF
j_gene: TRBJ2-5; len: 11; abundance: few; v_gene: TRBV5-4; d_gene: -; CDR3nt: TGTGCCAGCAGGCCGGGACACCAGAAGTACTTC; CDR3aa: CASRPGHQKYF
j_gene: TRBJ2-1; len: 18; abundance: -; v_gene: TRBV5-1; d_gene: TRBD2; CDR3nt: TGCGCCAGCAGCCCCCGGGGATCTCTTAGCGGGAGAGAAAATGAGCAGTTCTTC; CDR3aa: CASSPRGSLSGRENEQFF
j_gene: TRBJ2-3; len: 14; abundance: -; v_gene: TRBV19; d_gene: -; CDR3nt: TGTGCCAGTAACCGGCGGCAGGGCACAGATACGCAGTATTTT; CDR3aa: CASNRRQGTDTQYF
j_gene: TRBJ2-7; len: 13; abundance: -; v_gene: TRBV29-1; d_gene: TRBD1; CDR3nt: TGCAGCGTCGGGACAGGGAGCTCCTACGAGCAGTACTTC; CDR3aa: CSVGTGSSYEQYF
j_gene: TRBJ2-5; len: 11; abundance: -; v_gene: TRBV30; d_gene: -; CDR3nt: TGTGCCTGGAGTGGGGGGGAGACCCAGTACTTC; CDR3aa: CAWSGGETQYF
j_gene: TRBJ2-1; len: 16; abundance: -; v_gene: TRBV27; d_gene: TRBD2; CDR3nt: TGTGCCAGCACCGTACCGGGACTAGCGGGAGACAATGAGCAGTTCTTC; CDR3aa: CASTVPGLAGDNEQFF
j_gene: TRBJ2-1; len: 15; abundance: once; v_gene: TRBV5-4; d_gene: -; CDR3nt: TGTGCCAGCAGCTTGGACAGTAGCTCCTACAATGAGCAGTTCTTC; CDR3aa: CASSLDSSSYNEQFF
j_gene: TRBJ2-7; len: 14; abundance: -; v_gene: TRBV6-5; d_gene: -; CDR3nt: TGTGCCAGCAGTTATGTACAGGGTTTTTCCGAGCAGTACTTC; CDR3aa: CASSYVQGFSEQYF
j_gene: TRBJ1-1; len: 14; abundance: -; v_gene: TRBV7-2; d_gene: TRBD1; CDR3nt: TGTGCCAGCAGCCGGACAGGATGGAACACTGAAGCTTTCTTT; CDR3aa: CASSRTGWNTEAFF
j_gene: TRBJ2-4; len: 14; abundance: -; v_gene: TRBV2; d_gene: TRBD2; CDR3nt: TGTGCCAGCATACTAGCGGGGGGGCCGGGCATTCAGTACTTC; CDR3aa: CASILAGGPGIQYF
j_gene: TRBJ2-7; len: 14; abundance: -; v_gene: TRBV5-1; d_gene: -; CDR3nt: TGCGCCAGCAGCCTCCGGTGGCCCAACGACGAGCAGTACTTC; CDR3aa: CASSLRWPNDEQYF
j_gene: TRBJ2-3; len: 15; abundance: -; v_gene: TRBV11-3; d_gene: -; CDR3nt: TGTGCCAGCAGCTTAGGGCAGGCTAGCACAGATACGCAGTATTTT; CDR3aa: CASSLGQASTDTQYF
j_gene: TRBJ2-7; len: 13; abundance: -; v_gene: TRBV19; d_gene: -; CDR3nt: TGTGCCAGTAGACGGGACGGAACCTACGAGCAGTACTTC; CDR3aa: CASRRDGTYEQYF
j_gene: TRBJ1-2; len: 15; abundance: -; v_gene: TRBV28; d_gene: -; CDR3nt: TGTGCCAGCAGTTTACCTGGGGGGGGTAGCTATGGCTACACCTTC; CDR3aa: CASSLPGGGSYGYTF
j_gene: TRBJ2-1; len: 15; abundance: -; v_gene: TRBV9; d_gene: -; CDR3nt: TGTGCCAGCAGCGTAGTTGGACAGAGCTACAATGAGCAGTTCTTC; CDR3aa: CASSVVGQSYNEQFF
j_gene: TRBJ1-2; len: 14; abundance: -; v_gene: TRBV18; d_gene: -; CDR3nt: TGTGCCAGCTCACCGGGTCAGGGGACCTATGGCTACACCTTC; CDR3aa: CASSPGQGTYGYTF
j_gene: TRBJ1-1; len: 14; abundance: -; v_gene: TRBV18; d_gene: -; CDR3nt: TGTGCCAGCTCACCACAGGGGGAGGGAGCTGAAGCTTTCTTT; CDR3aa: CASSPQGEGAEAFF
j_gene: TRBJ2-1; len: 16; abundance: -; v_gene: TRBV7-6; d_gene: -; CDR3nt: TGTGCCAGCACTTACCCTCCGGGACCAGACTACAATGAGCAGTTCTTC; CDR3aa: CASTYPPGPDYNEQFF
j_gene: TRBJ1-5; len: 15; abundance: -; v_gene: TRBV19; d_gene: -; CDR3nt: TGTGCCAGTAGTGATCTCGGCGGTAGCAATCAGCCCCAGCATTTT; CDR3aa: CASSDLGGSNQPQHF
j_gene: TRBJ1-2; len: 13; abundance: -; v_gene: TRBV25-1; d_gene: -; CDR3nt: TGTGCCAGCAGTGGACAGGTGGCCTATGGCTACACCTTC; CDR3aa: CASSGQVAYGYTF
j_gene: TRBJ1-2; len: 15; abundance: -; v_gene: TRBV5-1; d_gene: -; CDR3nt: TGCGCCAGCAGCCTGACAGGAGGGAAACAGGACGGCTACACCTTC; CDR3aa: CASSLTGGKQDGYTF
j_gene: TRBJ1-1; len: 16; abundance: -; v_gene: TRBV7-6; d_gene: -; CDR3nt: TGTGCCAGCAGCTTCCAAGGAGGGCGGGTCGGAACTGAAGCTTTCTTT; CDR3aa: CASSFQGGRVGTEAFF
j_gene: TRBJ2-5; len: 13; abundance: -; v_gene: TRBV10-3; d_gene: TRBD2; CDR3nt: TGTGCCACAGGGACTAGCGGCCAAGAGACCCAGTACTTC; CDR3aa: CATGTSGQETQYF
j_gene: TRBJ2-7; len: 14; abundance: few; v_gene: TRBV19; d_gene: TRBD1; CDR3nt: TGTGCCAGTAGTATTTCGACAGGGCGGTACGAGCAGTACTTC; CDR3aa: CASSISTGRYEQYF
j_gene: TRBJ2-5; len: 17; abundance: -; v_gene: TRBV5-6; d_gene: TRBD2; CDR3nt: TGTGCCAGCAGCTTCCAAACTAGCGGGAGTTTCCGGGAGACCCAGTACTTC; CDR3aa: CASSFQTSGSFRETQYF
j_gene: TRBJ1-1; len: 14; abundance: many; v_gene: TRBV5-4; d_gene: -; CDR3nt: TGTGCCAGCAGCTGGCTAGGTGTGAACACTGAAGCTTTCTTT; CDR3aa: CASSWLGVNTEAFF
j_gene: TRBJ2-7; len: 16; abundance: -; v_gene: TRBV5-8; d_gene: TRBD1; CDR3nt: TGTGCCAGCAGCTTGGGGCGGACAGGGAATCTCTACGAGCAGTACTTC; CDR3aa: CASSLGRTGNLYEQYF
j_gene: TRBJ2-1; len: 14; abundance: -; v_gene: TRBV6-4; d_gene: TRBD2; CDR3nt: TGTGCCAGCTCCCCCCGGGAGGGCCTGAATGAGCAGTTCTTC; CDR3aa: CASSPREGLNEQFF
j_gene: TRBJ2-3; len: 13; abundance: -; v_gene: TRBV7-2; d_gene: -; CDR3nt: TGTGCCAGCAGCTTAGGGTCAACAGATACGCAGTATTTT; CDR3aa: CASSLGSTDTQYF
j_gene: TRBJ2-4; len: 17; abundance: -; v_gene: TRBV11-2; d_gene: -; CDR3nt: TGTGCCAGCAGCCACTCCCGGCTGGGTTTAGCCAAAAACATTCAGTACTTC; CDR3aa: CASSHSRLGLAKNIQYF
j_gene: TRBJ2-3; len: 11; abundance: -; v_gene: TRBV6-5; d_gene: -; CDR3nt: TGCGGCAGCCGAAACACAGATACGCAGTATTTT; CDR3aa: CGSRNTDTQYF
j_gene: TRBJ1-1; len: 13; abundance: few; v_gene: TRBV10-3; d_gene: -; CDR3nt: TGTGCCATCAATACAGGAATGAACACTGAAGCTTTCTTT; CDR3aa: CAINTGMNTEAFF
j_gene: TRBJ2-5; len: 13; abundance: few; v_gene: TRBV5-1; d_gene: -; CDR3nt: TGCGCCAGCAGGAGGACGTTCCAAGAGACCCAGTACTTC; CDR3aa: CASRRTFQETQYF
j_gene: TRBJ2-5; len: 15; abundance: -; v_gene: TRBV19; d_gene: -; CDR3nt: TGTGCCAGTAGTATAGATCCAGGAAGGGGGGCAACCCAGTACTTC; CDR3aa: CASSIDPGRGATQYF
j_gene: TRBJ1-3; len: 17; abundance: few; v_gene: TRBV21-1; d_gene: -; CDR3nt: TGTGCCAGCAGCAAAGACTCCGGCCAGGGGGCGCCGAGCACCATATATTTT; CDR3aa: CASSKDSGQGAPSTIYF
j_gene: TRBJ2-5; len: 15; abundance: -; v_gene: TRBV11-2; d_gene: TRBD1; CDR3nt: TGTGCCAGCAGCTCCACAAAAGACAGGGTCCGGACCCAGTACTTC; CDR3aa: CASSSTKDRVRTQYF
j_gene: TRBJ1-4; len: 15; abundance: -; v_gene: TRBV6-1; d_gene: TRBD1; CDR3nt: TGTGCCAGCAGTGCCGACAGGGGGTTGAATGAAAAACTGTTTTTT; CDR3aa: CASSADRGLNEKLFF
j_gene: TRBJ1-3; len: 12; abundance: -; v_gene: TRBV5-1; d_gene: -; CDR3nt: TGCGCCAGCAGCTTAACTCGGGACTCCATATATTTT; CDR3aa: CASSLTRDSIYF
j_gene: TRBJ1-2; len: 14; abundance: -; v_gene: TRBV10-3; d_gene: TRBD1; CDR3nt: TGTGCCACCCTGGACAGGGTGACTAACTATGGCTACACCTTC; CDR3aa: CATLDRVTNYGYTF
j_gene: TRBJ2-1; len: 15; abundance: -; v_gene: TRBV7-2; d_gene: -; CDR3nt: TGTGCCAGCAGCTTACAAGAGGGGGGTTACAATGAGCAGTTCTTC; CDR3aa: CASSLQEGGYNEQFF
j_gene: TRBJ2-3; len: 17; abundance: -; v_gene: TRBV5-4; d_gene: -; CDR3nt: TGTGCCAGCAGTTTTCGGGTTGCCGGAACTAGCACAGATACGCAGTATTTT; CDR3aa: CASSFRVAGTSTDTQYF
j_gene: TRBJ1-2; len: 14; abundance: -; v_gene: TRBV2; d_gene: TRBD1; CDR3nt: TGTGCCAGCAGCCGACAGGGGACTAACTATGGCTACACCTTC; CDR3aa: CASSRQGTNYGYTF
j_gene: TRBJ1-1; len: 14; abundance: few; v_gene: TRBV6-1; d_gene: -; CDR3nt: TGTGCCAGCAGTGAAGCTTGGATGAACACTGAAGCTTTCTTT; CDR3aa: CASSEAWMNTEAFF
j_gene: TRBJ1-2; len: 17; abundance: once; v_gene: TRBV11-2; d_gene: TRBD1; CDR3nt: TGTGCCAGCAGCTTAAGCCCTGCAGGGGGCGACTCCTATGGCTACACCTTC; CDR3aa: CASSLSPAGGDSYGYTF
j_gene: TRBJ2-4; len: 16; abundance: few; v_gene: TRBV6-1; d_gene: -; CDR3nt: TGTGCCAGCAGTCAAGACAGATCCGTAGCCAAAAACATTCAGTACTTC; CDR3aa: CASSQDRSVAKNIQYF
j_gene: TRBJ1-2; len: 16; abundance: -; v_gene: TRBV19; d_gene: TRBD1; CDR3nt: TGTGCCAGTAGTATAACAACAGGGGTCGCTCTCTATGGCTACACCTTC; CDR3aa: CASSITTGVALYGYTF
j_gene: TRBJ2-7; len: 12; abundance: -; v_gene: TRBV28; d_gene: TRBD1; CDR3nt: TGTGCCAGCATTAAAACAGGGGGCGAGCAGTACTTC; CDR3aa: CASIKTGGEQYF